This TCR beta chain was identified during a study of cytomegalovirus exposure and HLA in healthy donors. Study-wide findings and caveats: According to the study, 180 or so TCR beta chains were cytomegalovirus-associated. As a later analysis showed, a missense DCLRE1C variant was linked to trimming of TCR beta V- and J-genes.

This clone came up once. Its antigen is not identified. The CDR3 sequence is 18 residues long. The junction had 15 bases not matched to a gene; V was cut back by 0 bases and J by 5 bases. Germline CDR1 and CDR2: MNHEY and SMNVEV (reference sequence). PCR employed 60 Vbeta and 13 Jbeta primers. TCRdb keeps only in-frame clones here, not all; method: immunoSEQ multiplex PCR. This sample has fewer than 180,000 clones, with 75% to 85% found just once. This TCR was sampled from a man in his forties or fifties in good health and CMV-seropositive. The source material was PBMCs. This chain connects TRBV27 to TRBJ2-5; 7 nucleotides agree with TRBD2. CDR3 sequence reads: CASSLSPPYGGSWETQYF. The CDR3 DNA sequence: TGTGCCAGCAGTTTATCGCCCCCTTATGGCGGGAGTTGGGAGACCCAGTACTTC.